Each of the 10 T cell receptor beta chains below was sequenced from the same sample in a study of tumor-infiltrating lymphocytes in primary liver carcinoma. Unsorted whole blood supplied the blood RNA, and germline DNA was isolated too. With about 470 ng total RNA as template and a constant-region primer, TCR beta cDNA was made. Three-round nested multiplex PCR performed with slightly modified ARM-PCR produced the TCR beta libraries. The first two PCR rounds used TRBV1-TRBV30 primers with a Cbeta primer, roughly 10 cycles each. TCRdb itself ran the multiplex PCR reads through MiXCR, one entry per CDR3 protein. The sample yields hundreds of thousands of distinct CDR3 sequences, 50% to 75% seen once. Sequencing was done on a sample of peripheral blood. The origin of the receptors is a woman aged 25 to 39 with primary liver carcinoma and hepatitis B virus infection.

The chain has TRBV23-1 and TRBJ2-7; D is perhaps TRBD1 or TRBD2 (6 bases each). TRBV23-1 is assigned to the ORF class and has an uncertain function. The CDR3 runs 16 residues. V dropped 0 bases and J dropped 5 bases, with 17 bases sitting between them. The CDR3 bases are TGCGCCAGCAGTCAATCGTGGGGGGCAGCCCCCGACGAGCAGTACTTC. It yields the protein CASSQSWGAAPDEQYF.

This clonotype was picked up a small number of times. This may stem from a read error, because a much larger clone lies one nucleotide away. V is TRBV6-6 and J is TRBJ1-1; D gene uncertain. CDR1 is MNHNY, CDR2 SVGAGI, per germline (reference sequence). The CDR3 loop spans 15 amino acids. CDR3 nucleotide sequence: TGTGCCAGCATCTCGCTGAAAGGAAGGGTCACTGAAGTTTTCTTT. Its protein is CASISLKGRVTEVFF.

This clonotype has a count of ten or more. The V and J genes are TRBV29-1 and TRBJ2-1; 13 bases align to TRBD2. V dropped 6 bases and J dropped 9; count of bases not matched to a gene: 5. The germline V gene has CDR1 SQVTM and CDR2 ANQGSEA. This CDR3 contains 13 residues. The CDR3 here is CSVGLAGEGEQFF. CDR3 sequence (DNA): TGCAGCGTAGGACTAGCGGGAGAGGGTGAGCAGTTCTTC.

The gene calls are TRBV12-3 or TRBV12-4 and TRBJ2-2; unclear D gene. With 6 bases removed from V and 6 bases from J, the gap between germline ends came to 11 bases. The CDR3 contains 13 residues. CDR3: CASSDPQAGELFF. The CDR3 nucleotides read TGTGCCAGCAGCGATCCCCAGGCCGGGGAGCTGTTTTTT.

In this sample, this clonotype turned up many times. The chain joins TRBV11-2 to TRBJ2-5; D may be TRBD2 (6 bases). V dropped 5 bases and J dropped 4 bases, with 20 bases sitting between them. CDR1 and CDR2 (germline): SGHAT, FQNNGV. The CDR3 has 16 amino acids. CDR3 DNA sequence: TGTGCCAGCAGCCCACGGTCTCTAGCGCGGCGAGAGACCCAGTACTTC. Encoded protein: CASSPRSLARRETQYF.

On this clonotype itself: The junction departs from the called germline gene at one end, perhaps through a read error. The rearrangement uses TRBV6-1 and TRBJ2-7; D might be TRBD1 (5 bases). Germline CDR1 is MNHNS and CDR2 is SASEGT. The CDR3 spans 14 residues. CDR3 DNA sequence: TGTGCCAGCAGTCCAGACAGAGTGAGCTACGTGCAGTACTTC. It specifies CASSPDRVSYVQYF.

On this clonotype itself: A much larger clone differs from this one at a single base, so this may be a read error. The gene calls are TRBV6-2 or TRBV6-3 and TRBJ2-7; D is perhaps TRBD1 (6 bases). Trimming took off 5 bases at V and 3 bases at J, with 14 bases between the two ends. The CDR3 totals 14 residues. In germline, CDR1 is MNHEY, CDR2 SVGEGT. The CDR3 DNA follows: TGTGCCAGCAGTACGGGACATACAGTCTACGAGCAGTACTTC. Amino acid sequence: CASSTGHTVYEQYF.

On this clonotype itself: In this CDR3 the conserved last residue, phenylalanine or tryptophan, is missing, so a read error is likely. V gene TRBV14 combines with J gene TRBJ1-1; D is unclear. Per the germline V gene, CDR1 is SGHDN and CDR2 is FVKESK. The CDR3 spans 14 residues. Trimming stripped 1 base from V and 4 bases from J, with 10 bases between. CDR3 amino acids: CASSQGHRVTEAFY. The CDR3 DNA reads TGTGCCAGCAGCCAAGGGCACAGAGTCACTGAAGCTTTCTAT.

Worth noting for this clonotype: Being one base from a much bigger clone, this may be a read error. The chain has TRBV29-1 and TRBJ2-3; TRBD2 matches 8 bases. CDR1 and CDR2 (germline): SQVTM, ANQGSEA. The CDR3 covers 15 residues. The junction had 7 bases not matched to a gene; V was cut back by 2 bases and J by 3 bases. In nucleotides, the CDR3 is TGCAGCGTTGAAAGAGCGGGAGAGGATACAGATACGCAGTATTTT. Translating it yields CSVERAGEDTDTQYF.

This chain joins TRBV12-5 and TRBJ1-2; D is undetermined. V was shortened by 5 bases and J by 9 bases, with 16 bases between the two germline ends. This CDR3 is 13 amino acids long. CDR1 is LGHNT, CDR2 FRNRAP, per germline. As DNA, the CDR3 is TGTGCTAGTGGTCTAGCACTCGGACGGAGCTACACCTTC. Protein product: CASGLALGRSYTF.